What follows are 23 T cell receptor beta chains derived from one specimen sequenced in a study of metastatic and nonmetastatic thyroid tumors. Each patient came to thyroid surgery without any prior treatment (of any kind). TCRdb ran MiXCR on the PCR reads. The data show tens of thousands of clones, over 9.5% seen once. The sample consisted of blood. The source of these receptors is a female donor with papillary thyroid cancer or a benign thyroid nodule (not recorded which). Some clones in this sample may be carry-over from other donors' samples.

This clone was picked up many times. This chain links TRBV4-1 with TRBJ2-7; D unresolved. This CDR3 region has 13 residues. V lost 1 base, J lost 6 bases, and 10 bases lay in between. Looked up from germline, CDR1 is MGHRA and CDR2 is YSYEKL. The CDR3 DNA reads TGCGCCAGCAGCCAAGTTACGGTTGGCGAGCAGTACTTC. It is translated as CASSQVTVGEQYF.

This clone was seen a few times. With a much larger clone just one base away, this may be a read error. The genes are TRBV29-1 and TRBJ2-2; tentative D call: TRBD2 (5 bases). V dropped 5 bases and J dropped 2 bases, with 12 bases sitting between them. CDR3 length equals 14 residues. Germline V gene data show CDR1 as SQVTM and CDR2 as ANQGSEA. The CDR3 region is CSVHSGGNTGELFF. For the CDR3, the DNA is TGCAGCGTTCACAGCGGTGGAAACACCGGGGAGCTGTTTTTT.

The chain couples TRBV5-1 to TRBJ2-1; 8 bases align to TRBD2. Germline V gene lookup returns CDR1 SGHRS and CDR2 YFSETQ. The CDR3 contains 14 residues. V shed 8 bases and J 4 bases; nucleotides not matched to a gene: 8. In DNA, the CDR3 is TGCGCCAGTGAGCCGGGACTAGATTACAATGAGCAGTTCTTC. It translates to CASEPGLDYNEQFF.

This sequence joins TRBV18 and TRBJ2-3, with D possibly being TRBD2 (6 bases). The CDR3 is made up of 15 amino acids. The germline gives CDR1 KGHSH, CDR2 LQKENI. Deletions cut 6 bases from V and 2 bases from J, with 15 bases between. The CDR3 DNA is TGTGCCAGCTCCCCGGGACTGACAAACACAGATACGCAGTATTTT. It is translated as CASSPGLTNTDTQYF.

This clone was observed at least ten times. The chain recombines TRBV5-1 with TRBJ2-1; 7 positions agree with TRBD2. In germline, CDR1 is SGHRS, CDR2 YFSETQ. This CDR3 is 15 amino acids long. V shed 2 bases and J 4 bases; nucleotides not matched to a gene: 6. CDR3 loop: CASSFGSGTYNEQFF. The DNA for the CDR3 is TGCGCCAGCAGCTTCGGCAGCGGGACTTACAATGAGCAGTTCTTC.

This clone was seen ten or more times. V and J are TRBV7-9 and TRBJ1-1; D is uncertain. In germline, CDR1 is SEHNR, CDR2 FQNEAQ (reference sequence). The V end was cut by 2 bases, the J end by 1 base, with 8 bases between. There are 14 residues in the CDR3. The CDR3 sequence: CASSLRGSNTEAFF. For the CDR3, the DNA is TGTGCCAGCAGCTTACGGGGATCGAACACTGAAGCTTTCTTT.

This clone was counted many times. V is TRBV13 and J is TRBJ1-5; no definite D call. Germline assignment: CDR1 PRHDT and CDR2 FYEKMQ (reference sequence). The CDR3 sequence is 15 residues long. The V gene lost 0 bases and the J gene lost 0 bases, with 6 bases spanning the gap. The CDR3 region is CASSLGGYSNQPQHF. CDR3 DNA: TGTGCCAGCAGCTTAGGAGGGTATAGCAATCAGCCCCAGCATTTT.

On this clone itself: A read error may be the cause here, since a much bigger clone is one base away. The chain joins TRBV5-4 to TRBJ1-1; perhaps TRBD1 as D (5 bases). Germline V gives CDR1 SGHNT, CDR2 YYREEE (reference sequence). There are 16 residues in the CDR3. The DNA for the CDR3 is TGTGTCAGCAGCTTTTATACCGGGACGAAGAACACTGAAGCTTTCTTT. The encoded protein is CVSSFYTGTKNTEAFF.

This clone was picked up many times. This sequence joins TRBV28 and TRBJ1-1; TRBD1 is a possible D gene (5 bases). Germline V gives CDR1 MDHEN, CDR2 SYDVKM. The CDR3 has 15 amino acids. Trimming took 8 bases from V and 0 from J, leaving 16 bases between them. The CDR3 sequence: CASSLSGVMNTEAFF. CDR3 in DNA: TGTGCCAGCTCCCTGTCGGGGGTCATGAACACTGAAGCTTTCTTT.

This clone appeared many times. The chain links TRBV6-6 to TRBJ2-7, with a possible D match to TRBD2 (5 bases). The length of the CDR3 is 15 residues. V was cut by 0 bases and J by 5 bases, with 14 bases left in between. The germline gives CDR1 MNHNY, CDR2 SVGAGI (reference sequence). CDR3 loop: CASSYSGVVRDEQYF. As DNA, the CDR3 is TGTGCCAGCAGTTACTCTGGGGTCGTGCGGGACGAGCAGTACTTC.

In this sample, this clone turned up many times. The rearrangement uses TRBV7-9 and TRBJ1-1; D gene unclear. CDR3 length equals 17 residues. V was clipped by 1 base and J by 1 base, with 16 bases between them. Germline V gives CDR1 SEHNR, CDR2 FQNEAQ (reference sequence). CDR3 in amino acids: CASSLEGQRPRNTEAFF. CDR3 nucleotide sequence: TGTGCCAGCAGCTTAGAAGGGCAGAGACCTAGGAACACTGAAGCTTTCTTT.

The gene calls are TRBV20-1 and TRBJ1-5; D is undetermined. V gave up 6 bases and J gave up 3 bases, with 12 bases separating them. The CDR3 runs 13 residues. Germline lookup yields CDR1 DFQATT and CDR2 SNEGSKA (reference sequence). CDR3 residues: CSAQEWANQPQHF. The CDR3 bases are TGCAGTGCCCAGGAGTGGGCCAATCAGCCCCAGCATTTT.

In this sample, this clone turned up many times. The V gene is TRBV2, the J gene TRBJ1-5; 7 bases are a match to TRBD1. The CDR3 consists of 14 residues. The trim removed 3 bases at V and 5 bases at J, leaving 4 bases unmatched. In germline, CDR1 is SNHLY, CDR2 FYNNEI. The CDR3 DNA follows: TGTGCCAGCAGTGAGACAGGGATGGATCAGCCCCAGCATTTT. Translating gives CASSETGMDQPQHF.

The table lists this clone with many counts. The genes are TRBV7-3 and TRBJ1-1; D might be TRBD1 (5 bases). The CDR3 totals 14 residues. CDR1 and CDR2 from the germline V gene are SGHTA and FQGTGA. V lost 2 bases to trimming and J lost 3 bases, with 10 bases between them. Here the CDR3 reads CASSLQGGDTEAFF. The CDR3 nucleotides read TGTGCCAGCAGCTTACAGGGAGGTGACACTGAAGCTTTCTTT.

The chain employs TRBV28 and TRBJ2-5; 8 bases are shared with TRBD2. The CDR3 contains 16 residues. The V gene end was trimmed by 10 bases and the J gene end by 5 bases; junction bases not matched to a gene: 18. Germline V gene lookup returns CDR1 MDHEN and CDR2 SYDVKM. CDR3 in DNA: TGTGCCACCCAGGGACTAGTCGTGAGGTCCGAGGAGACCCAGTACTTC. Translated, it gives CATQGLVVRSEETQYF.

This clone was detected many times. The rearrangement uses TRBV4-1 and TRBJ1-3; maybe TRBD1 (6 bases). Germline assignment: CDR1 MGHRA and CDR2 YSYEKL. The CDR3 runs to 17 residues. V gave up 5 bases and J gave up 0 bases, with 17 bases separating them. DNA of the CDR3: TGCGCCAGCAGCTCTTCCGGACAGATAAACTCTGGAAACACCATATATTTT. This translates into CASSSSGQINSGNTIYF.

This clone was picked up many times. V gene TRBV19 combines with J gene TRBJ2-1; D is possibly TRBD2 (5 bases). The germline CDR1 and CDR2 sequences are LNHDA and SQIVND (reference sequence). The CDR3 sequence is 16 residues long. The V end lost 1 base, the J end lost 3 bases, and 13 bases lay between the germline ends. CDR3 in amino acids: CASSIVGGAGYNEQFF. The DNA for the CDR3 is TGTGCCAGTAGTATAGTTGGAGGCGCGGGCTACAATGAGCAGTTCTTC.

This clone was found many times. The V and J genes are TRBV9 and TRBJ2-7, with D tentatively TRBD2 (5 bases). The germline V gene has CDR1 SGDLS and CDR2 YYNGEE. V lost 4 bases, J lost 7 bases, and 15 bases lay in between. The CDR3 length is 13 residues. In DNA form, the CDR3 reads TGTGCCAGCAGCCCCGCGGGCAAGGGTGAGCAGTACTTC. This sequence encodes CASSPAGKGEQYF.

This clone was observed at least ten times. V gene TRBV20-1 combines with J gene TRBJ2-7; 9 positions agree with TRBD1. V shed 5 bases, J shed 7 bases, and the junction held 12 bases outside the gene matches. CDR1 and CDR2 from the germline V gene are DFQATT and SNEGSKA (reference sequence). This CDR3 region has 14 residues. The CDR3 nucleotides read TGCAGTGCTTGGCCGGGACAGGGAAAAGGGGAGCAGTACTTC. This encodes CSAWPGQGKGEQYF.

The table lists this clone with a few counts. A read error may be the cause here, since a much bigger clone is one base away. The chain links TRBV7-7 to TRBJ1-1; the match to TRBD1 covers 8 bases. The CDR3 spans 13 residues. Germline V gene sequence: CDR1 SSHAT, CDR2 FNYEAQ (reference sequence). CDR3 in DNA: TGTGCTAGCAGCTTAAAACAGGGGGATGAAGCTTTCTTT. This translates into CASSLKQGDEAFF.

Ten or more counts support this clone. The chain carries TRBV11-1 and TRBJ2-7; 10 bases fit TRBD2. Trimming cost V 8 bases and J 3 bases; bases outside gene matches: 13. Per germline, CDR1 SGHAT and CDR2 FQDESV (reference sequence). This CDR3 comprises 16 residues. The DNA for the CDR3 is TGTGCCAGCGCCCGTACCCCCCAGCGGGAGGGCTACGAGCAGTACTTC. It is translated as CASARTPQREGYEQYF.

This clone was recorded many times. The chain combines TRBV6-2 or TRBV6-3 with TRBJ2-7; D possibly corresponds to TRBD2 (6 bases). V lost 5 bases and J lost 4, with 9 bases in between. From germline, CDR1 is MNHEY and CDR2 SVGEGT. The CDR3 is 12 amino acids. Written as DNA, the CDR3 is TGTGCCAGCAGTATCCTAGCGTACGAGCAGTACTTC. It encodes CASSILAYEQYF.

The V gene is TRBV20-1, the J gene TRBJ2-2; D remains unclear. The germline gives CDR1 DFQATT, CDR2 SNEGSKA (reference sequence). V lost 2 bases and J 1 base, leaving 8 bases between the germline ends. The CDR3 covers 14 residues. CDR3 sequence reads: CSARWIMNTGELFF. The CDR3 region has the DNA TGCAGTGCTAGATGGATCATGAACACCGGGGAGCTGTTTTTT.